This entry lists 17 T cell receptor beta chains sequenced from one sample in a study of cytomegalovirus exposure and HLA in healthy donors. The study ran its PCR with 60 Vbeta and 13 Jbeta primers. The protocol was immunoSEQ multiplex PCR, while the TCRdb copy is restricted to in-frame clones and leaves out a portion. The sample has 100,000 or so clones; 84% are singletons. What was sequenced was PBMCs. All receptors derive from a woman younger than 35 in good health and CMV-seronegative.

The rearrangement joins TRBV7-9 to TRBJ2-7; the match to TRBD2 covers 12 bases. CDR1 is SEHNR and CDR2 is FQNEAQ in the germline V gene (reference sequence). V gave up 6 bases and J gave up 2 bases; unmatched junction bases: 2. This CDR3 spans 14 amino acids. CDR3 sequence reads: CASSLAGGAYEQYF. CDR3 in DNA: TGTGCCAGCAGTCTAGCGGGGGGGGCCTACGAGCAGTACTTC.

The chain couples TRBV5-4 to TRBJ2-7; D is perhaps TRBD2 (6 bases). Trimming shortened V by 4 bases and J by 2 bases, and 16 bases separated the two germline ends. The CDR3 spans 15 residues. CDR1 is SGHNT, CDR2 YYREEE, per germline (reference sequence). This CDR3 reads CASSLGGTKTYEQYF. In DNA, the CDR3 is TGTGCCAGCAGCCTTGGGGGGACGAAAACCTACGAGCAGTACTTC.

J is TRBJ2-5 and V is TRBV7-2; 10 positions match TRBD2. The better agreement between TRBJ2-7 and the DNA end casts doubt on the J call. This CDR3 has 17 amino acids. Germline V gene lookup returns CDR1 SGHTA and CDR2 FQGNSA. CDR3 nucleotides: TGTGCCAGCAGCTCCTCCGGGAAAGCGGGAGGGAAGGGCGAGCAGTACTTC. It translates to CASSSSGKAGGKGEQYF.

This sequence joins TRBV28 and TRBJ2-7, with TRBD1 matching 10 bases. CDR3 size: 16 residues. Germline lookup yields CDR1 MDHEN and CDR2 SYDVKM. V was clipped by 3 bases and J by 5 bases; unmatched bases: 10. The CDR3 DNA reads as TGTGCCAGCAGTTTTTATTTGGGGGGACAGGGGAACGAGCAGTACTTC. Translated: CASSFYLGGQGNEQYF.

V gene TRBV30 combines with J gene TRBJ2-1, with 11 bases fitting TRBD2. This CDR3 has 13 residues. Germline CDR1 reads GTSNPN; CDR2 reads SVGIG (reference sequence). V was clipped by 6 bases and J by 2 bases; unmatched bases: 0. The chain's CDR3 is CACSGGAYNEQFF. In nucleotides, the CDR3 is TGTGCCTGTAGCGGGGGGGCCTACAATGAGCAGTTCTTC.

The chain recombines TRBV5-1 with TRBJ1-2; weak D call: TRBD1 (6 bases). The CDR3 sequence is 15 residues long. With 0 bases removed from V and 5 bases from J, the gap between germline ends came to 14 bases. Germline values: CDR1 SGHRS, CDR2 YFSETQ. As DNA, the CDR3 is TGCGCCAGCAGCTTGGCCTTTGGGACAAGTTATGGCTACACCTTC. This sequence encodes CASSLAFGTSYGYTF.

This chain links TRBV11-2 with TRBJ2-7; weak D call: TRBD1 (6 bases). Germline V gene data show CDR1 as SGHAT and CDR2 as FQNNGV. Trimming stripped 1 base from V and 2 bases from J, with 9 bases between. The CDR3 has 14 amino acids. In nucleotides, the CDR3 is TGTGCCAGCAGCTTAGGGTCAGGGGCCTACGAGCAGTACTTC. Translating gives CASSLGSGAYEQYF.

This clone was found once. V and J are TRBV28 and TRBJ1-5; D remains unclear. The V end lost 2 bases, the J end lost 2 bases, and 10 bases lay between the germline ends. This CDR3 comprises 15 residues. Germline values: CDR1 MDHEN, CDR2 SYDVKM. CDR3: CASSLDFYGNQPQHF. The CDR3 DNA is TGTGCCAGCAGTTTAGACTTCTACGGCAATCAGCCCCAGCATTTT.

V gene TRBV5-1 combines with J gene TRBJ1-1, with 10 positions matching TRBD1. Germline V gene lookup returns CDR1 SGHRS and CDR2 YFSETQ. Germline trimming cut 2 bases from V and 9 bases from J; bases unmatched to any gene: 4. This CDR3 has 13 amino acids. The CDR3 here is CASSFGDRGKAFF. In DNA form, the CDR3 reads TGCGCCAGCAGCTTTGGGGACAGGGGAAAAGCTTTCTTT.

The chain joins TRBV5-1 to TRBJ2-5; 9 bases are a match to TRBD2. The J call may be mistaken, given a closer DNA end match to TRBJ2-7. Germline CDR1 and CDR2: SGHRS and YFSETQ. The CDR3 is made up of 17 amino acids. CDR3 loop: CASSLGGSGSAGYEQYF. As DNA, the CDR3 is TGCGCCAGCAGCTTGGGTGGTAGCGGGAGCGCCGGCTACGAGCAGTACTTC.

This chain connects TRBV6-1 to TRBJ2-1; tentatively, D is TRBD2 (6 bases). The germline gives CDR1 MNHNS, CDR2 SASEGT. The CDR3 totals 12 residues. The V end was cut by 2 bases, the J end by 12 bases, with 11 bases between. The CDR3, as DNA: TGTGCCAGCAGTGAATTAGGGACTCCGCAGTTCTTC. Its translation: CASSELGTPQFF.

This chain links TRBV10-3 with TRBJ1-1; 7 bases are a match to TRBD1. Germline CDR1 ENHRY, CDR2 SYGVKD. The V and J ends lost 8 bases and 2 bases, in that order; junction bases with no gene match: 8. The CDR3 is made up of 14 amino acids. The CDR3 nucleotides are TGTGCCATCTCCACTTTAGGGGGCAACACTGAAGCTTTCTTT. Its translation is CAISTLGGNTEAFF.

The V and J genes are TRBV11-3 and TRBJ2-7; tentatively, D is TRBD1 (6 bases). The V end was cut by 6 bases, the J end by 3 bases, with 24 bases between. The CDR3 totals 17 residues. The germline V gene encodes CDR1 SGHNT and CDR2 YENEEA. The DNA for the CDR3 is TGTGCCAGCAGACCGCACGAGGGGGTGGGAAACTACTACGAGCAGTACTTC. Amino acid sequence: CASRPHEGVGNYYEQYF.

The rearrangement joins TRBV19 to TRBJ2-3; the match to TRBD2 covers 16 bases. Per the germline V gene, CDR1 is LNHDA and CDR2 is SQIVND (reference sequence). The trim removed 3 bases at V and 2 bases at J, leaving 5 bases unmatched. This CDR3 is 18 amino acids long. CDR3 in DNA: TGTGCCAGTAGTATCGGGACTAGCGGGGGGGCTGTCACAGATACGCAGTATTTT. Encoded protein: CASSIGTSGGAVTDTQYF.

This rearrangement joins TRBV7-8 to TRBJ2-5, with no clear D. TRBJ2-7 matches the DNA end more closely, so the J call is doubtful. Germline lookup yields CDR1 SGHVS and CDR2 FQNEAQ. This CDR3 contains 15 residues. The CDR3 reads CASSVDLAGSYEQYF. In nucleotides, the CDR3 is TGTGCCAGCAGCGTCGATCTGGCAGGAAGCTACGAGCAGTACTTC.

This clone was counted a single time. The chain links TRBV30 to TRBJ1-2, with 9 bases lining up with TRBD1. Germline values: CDR1 GTSNPN, CDR2 SVGIG (reference sequence). The V and J ends lost 4 bases and 2 bases, in that order; junction bases with no gene match: 5. The CDR3 covers 14 residues. The DNA of the CDR3 is TGTGCCTGGACTCCCGGGACAGGGAACTATGGCTACACCTTC. Translation: CAWTPGTGNYGYTF.

As regards this clone: One end of the junction varies from germline; a read error may be responsible. The chain recombines TRBV7-9 with TRBJ1-1; D perhaps matches TRBD1 (6 bases). Germline values: CDR1 SEHNR, CDR2 FQNEAQ (reference sequence). This CDR3 spans 16 amino acids. The CDR3 bases are TGTTCCAGCAGCTTGTGGAATGGGGGGGCCGACACTGAAGCTTTCTTT. Translated: CSSSLWNGGADTEAFF.